These 4 T cell receptor beta chains were sequenced from one sample in a study of blood T cell repertoires in COVID-19. The assay was immunoSEQ multiplex PCR, and TCRdb's table has in-frame clones only and misses some. The repertoire consists of about 87,000 clones, with approximately 89% occurring once and the leading ten covering 5% to 6.5%. Specimen: peripheral blood. These receptors were taken from a woman older than 75 with active COVID-19.

The rearrangement uses TRBV4-3 and TRBJ2-2; 8 bases are shared with TRBD1. The CDR3 has 15 amino acids. Germline V gene sequence: CDR1 LGHNA, CDR2 YSLEER. Unmatched junction bases numbered 6, after V lost 2 bases and J lost 7 bases. The CDR3 sequence: CASSQSSGQGGELFF. As DNA, the CDR3 is TGCGCCAGCAGCCAATCGTCCGGACAGGGCGGGGAGCTGTTTTTT.

The table lists this clone with a few counts. V usage is TRBV28 and J usage is TRBJ1-5, with 12 bases fitting TRBD1. The CDR3 covers 15 residues. Germline CDR1 reads MDHEN; CDR2 reads SYDVKM. The junction had 5 bases not matched to a gene; V was cut back by 5 bases and J by 6 bases. This CDR3 is CASSQGTGGFQPQHF. As DNA, the CDR3 is TGTGCCAGCAGTCAGGGGACAGGGGGCTTTCAGCCCCAGCATTTT.

The rearrangement uses TRBV30 and TRBJ1-5, with 10 bases aligning to TRBD1. Trimming took 3 bases from V and 7 from J; bases not matched to a gene: 3. There are 13 residues in the CDR3. The germline V gene has CDR1 GTSNPN and CDR2 SVGIG (reference sequence). As DNA, the CDR3 is TGTGCCTGGAGCGGACAGGGGGACCAGCCCCAGCATTTT. Translating gives CAWSGQGDQPQHF.

The chain recombines TRBV12-5 with TRBJ2-7; 10 bases line up with TRBD1. Germline V CDR1 and CDR2: LGHNT, FRNRAP. The ends lost 3 bases at V and 4 bases at J; junction bases unmatched: 12. The length of the CDR3 is 17 residues. The CDR3 reads CASGFTAPGQGFYEQYF. CDR3 DNA: TGTGCTAGTGGTTTTACGGCGCCGGGACAGGGGTTTTACGAGCAGTACTTC. The entire variable domain, with the rest obtained from reference TRBV12-5 and TRBJ2-7, is as follows: DARVTQTPRHKVTEMGQEVTMRCQPILGHNTVFWYRQTMMQGLELLAYFRNRAPLDDSGMPKDRFSAEMPDATLATLKIQPSEPRDSAVYFCASGFTAPGQGFYEQYFGPGTRLTVT.